A selection of T cell receptor beta chains follows, all from one sample in a study of T-cell reconstitution after alpha-beta-depleted transplantation in children. TCRdb re-called the PCR reads with MiXCR, one entry per CDR3 protein. This sample has 200,000 to 250,000 distinct CDR3 sequences, with under 9.5% found just once. Sequencing was performed on PBMCs, mostly from graft donor cells, taken 180 days after TCRalphabeta/CD19-depleted stem cell transplant. The receptors originated from a male patient under 18 who had a stem cell transplant for acute lymphoblastic leukemia, so the T cells may come from the graft donor. CDR3s include the opening cysteine and the closing phenylalanine or tryptophan. D genes are given only for firm matches. Only part of the rows carry a size: once, few, many, or a class if the clone is expanded.

V gene	clone size	CDR3 length	J gene	D gene	CDR3 DNA	CDR3 protein
TRBV19	many	14	TRBJ2-7	.	TGTGCCAGTAGTATCGACAGCTATCCCTACGAGCAGTACTTC	CASSIDSYPYEQYF
TRBV11-2	many	16	TRBJ2-1	TRBD2	TGTGCCAGCAGCTTAGGACTAGCGAGCTCCTACAATGAGCAGTTCTTC	CASSLGLASSYNEQFF
TRBV3-1	many	15	TRBJ2-1	.	TGTGCCAGCAGCCCCCCGGGACTTTACTACAATGAGCAGTTCTTC	CASSPPGLYYNEQFF
TRBV27	few	15	TRBJ2-6	.	TGTGCCAGCAGCTACCTGAACTCTGGGGCCAACGTCCTGACTTTC	CASSYLNSGANVLTF
TRBV6-2/TRBV6-3	many	13	TRBJ2-1	.	TGTGCCAGCAGGCCAGGGGGGCACAATGAGCAGTTCTTC	CASRPGGHNEQFF
TRBV7-3	many	14	TRBJ2-1	TRBD1	TGTGCCAGCAGCCCCCACGGGACAGGGGATGAGCAGTTCTTC	CASSPHGTGDEQFF
TRBV5-1	many	14	TRBJ2-3	TRBD1	TGCGCCAGCAGTCCAGGACAGGGAACAGATACGCAGTATTTT	CASSPGQGTDTQYF
TRBV20-1	many	13	TRBJ2-7	TRBD2	TGCAGTGCTAGCGGGGGGGCCTCCTACGAGCAGTACTTC	CSASGGASYEQYF
TRBV7-9	many	13	TRBJ2-5	TRBD2	TGTGCCAGCAGCGCAGCGGGGGAAAAGACCCAGTACTTC	CASSAAGEKTQYF
TRBV6-1	many	13	TRBJ2-7	.	TGTGCCAGCACCGAACCCAGACCACTTCGGCAGTACTTC	CASTEPRPLRQYF
TRBV10-3	many	16	TRBJ2-6	.	TGTGCCATCAGTAACTCAGGGTCCTCTGGGGCCAACGTCCTGACTTTC	CAISNSGSSGANVLTF
TRBV7-9	many	12	TRBJ2-5	.	TGCGCCAGCAGCTTGGTGGGGGAGACCCAGTACTTC	CASSLVGETQYF
TRBV4-2	many	15	TRBJ2-2	.	TGTGCCAGCAGCCAAGACAGGTCGAACACCGGGGAGCTGTTTTTT	CASSQDRSNTGELFF
TRBV6-1	many	13	TRBJ2-7	.	TGTGCCAGCACCCCCAGGGACGGCTACGAGCAGTACTTC	CASTPRDGYEQYF
TRBV6-5	many	13	TRBJ1-1	TRBD1	TGTGCCAGCAGTTACGAATGGGACAGAAGCTTCTTCTTT	CASSYEWDRSFFF
TRBV6-5	many	15	TRBJ2-7	.	TGTGCCAGCAGTTACTCGGCCGACTGGGGCTACGAGCAGTACTTC	CASSYSADWGYEQYF
TRBV24-1	.	18	TRBJ2-1	TRBD1	TGTGCCACCAGTGATTTAGGCCTGACAGGGCAGCCCTACAATGAGCAGTTCTTC	CATSDLGLTGQPYNEQFF
TRBV9	many	15	TRBJ2-1	TRBD1	TGTGCCAGCAGCGTAGAGGCCAGGGGGTACAATGAGCAGTTCTTC	CASSVEARGYNEQFF
TRBV10-3	many	14	TRBJ2-7	TRBD2	TGTGCCATCAGTGAGACTAGCGGTTTCTACGAGCAGTACTTC	CAISETSGFYEQYF
TRBV27	.	14	TRBJ1-2	.	TGTGCCAGCAGTTTAAAAGAGGGCGACTATGGCTACACCTTC	CASSLKEGDYGYTF
TRBV4-3	many	13	TRBJ1-5	.	TGCGCCAGCAGCCAAGATCGGGGTCAGCCCCAGCATTTT	CASSQDRGQPQHF
TRBV4-2	.	17	TRBJ2-5	TRBD2	TGTGCCAGCAACCAAGATCCGAGCGGGGGGGCGGGAGAGACCCAGTACTTC	CASNQDPSGGAGETQYF
TRBV20-1	many	13	TRBJ1-2	.	TGCAGTGCCCCGAGGACAGTAGGCTATGGCTACACCTTC	CSAPRTVGYGYTF
TRBV6-1	many	16	TRBJ2-1	TRBD2	TGTGCCAGCAGTGCCTCGGGGGGAAGCTCCTACAATGAGCAGTTCTTC	CASSASGGSSYNEQFF
TRBV9	many	13	TRBJ1-5	.	TGTGCCAGCAGCGTAGCTACCAATCAGCCCCAGCATTTT	CASSVATNQPQHF
TRBV19	once	15	TRBJ1-5	TRBD1	TGTGCCAGTTCCTCGACAGGGGCATGGAATCAGCCCCAGCATTTT	CASSSTGAWNQPQHF
TRBV28	many	17	TRBJ2-3	TRBD2	TGTGCCAGCAGTCCACCCCTATCGGGAGGGAACACAGATACGCAGTATTTT	CASSPPLSGGNTDTQYF
TRBV11-2	many	14	TRBJ1-5	.	TGTGCCAGCAGTCGATCAGGGAATGTACAGCCCCAGCATTTT	CASSRSGNVQPQHF
TRBV6-2/TRBV6-3	many	16	TRBJ1-1	TRBD1	TGTGCCAGCAGTACGCGGACAGGGGGCTCCATCACTGAAGCTTTCTTT	CASSTRTGGSITEAFF
TRBV27	few	16	TRBJ2-1	.	TGTGCCAGCAGTTTATCGAGCGTGAGCTCCTACAATGAGCAGTTCTTC	CASSLSSVSSYNEQFF
TRBV20-1	many	15	TRBJ1-6	.	TGCAGTGCTAGAGATTTCAAGGGAGCGAATTCACCCCTCCACTTT	CSARDFKGANSPLHF
TRBV20-1	many	14	TRBJ2-1	.	TGCAGTGCTAGAGATACGGACCAGCACAATGAGCAGTTCTTC	CSARDTDQHNEQFF
TRBV5-5	many	14	TRBJ1-3	.	TGTGCCAGCAGCATACAGGGTTATCGAAACACCATATATTTT	CASSIQGYRNTIYF